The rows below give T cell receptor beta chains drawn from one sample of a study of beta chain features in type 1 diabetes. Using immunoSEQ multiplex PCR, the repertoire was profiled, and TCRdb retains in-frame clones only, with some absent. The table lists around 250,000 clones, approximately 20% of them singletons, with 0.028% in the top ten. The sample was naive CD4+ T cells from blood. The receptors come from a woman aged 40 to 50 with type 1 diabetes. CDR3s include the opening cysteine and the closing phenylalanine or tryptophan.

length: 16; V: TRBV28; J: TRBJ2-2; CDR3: CASRGGLTLRTGELFF
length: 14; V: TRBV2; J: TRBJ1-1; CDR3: CASSEERGNTEAFF
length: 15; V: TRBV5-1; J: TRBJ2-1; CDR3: CASSLTAGVSNEQFF
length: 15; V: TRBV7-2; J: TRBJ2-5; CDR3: CASSLSLGVGWTQYF
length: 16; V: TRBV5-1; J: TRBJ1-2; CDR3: CASSPSRDRSTYGYTF
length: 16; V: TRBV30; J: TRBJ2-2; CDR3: CAWDGTGGTHTGELFF
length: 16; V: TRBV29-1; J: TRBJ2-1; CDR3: CSVGRTSGRVYNEQFF
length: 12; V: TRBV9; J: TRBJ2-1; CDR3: CASSKERGEQFF
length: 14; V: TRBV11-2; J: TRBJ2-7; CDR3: CASSFLTGSYEQYF
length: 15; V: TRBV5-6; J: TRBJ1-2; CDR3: CASSLGAAGPYGYTF
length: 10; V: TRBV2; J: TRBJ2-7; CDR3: CASRHYEQYF
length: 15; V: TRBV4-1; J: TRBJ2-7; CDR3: CASSQAGNSFYEQYF
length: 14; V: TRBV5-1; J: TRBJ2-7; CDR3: CASTNSSGGYEQYF
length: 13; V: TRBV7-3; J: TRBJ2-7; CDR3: CASSLKDTDEQYF
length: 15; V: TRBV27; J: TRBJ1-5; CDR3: CASRPSQGGNQPQHF
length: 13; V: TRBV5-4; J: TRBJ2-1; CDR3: CASSFQRMNEQFF
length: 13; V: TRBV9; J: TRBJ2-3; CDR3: CASSPPRTDTQYF
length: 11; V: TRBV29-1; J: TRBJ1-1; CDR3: CSVTGQTEAFF
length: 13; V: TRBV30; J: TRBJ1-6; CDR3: CAWGTTHNSPLHF
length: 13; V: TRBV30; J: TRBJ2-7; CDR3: CAWTSGRAYEQYF
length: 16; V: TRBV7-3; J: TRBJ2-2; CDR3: CASSISPSGGTGELFF
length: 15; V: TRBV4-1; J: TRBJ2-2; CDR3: CASSQDGGHTGELFF
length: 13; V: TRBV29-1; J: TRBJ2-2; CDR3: CSVELVNTGELFF
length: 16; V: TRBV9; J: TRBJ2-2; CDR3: CASSDDRVGSTGELFF
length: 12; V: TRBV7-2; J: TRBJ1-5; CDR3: CASSSSPQPQHF
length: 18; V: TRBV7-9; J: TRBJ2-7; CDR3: CASSLVIGLAGGPYEQYF
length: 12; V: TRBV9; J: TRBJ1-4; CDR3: CASSVGDRKLFF